This TCR beta chain was identified in a study of T cell changes during pregnancy in multiple sclerosis (dated by TCRdb to between 2018 and 2021). For the study in its entirety: The study looked at changes in the T cell repertoire across pregnancy in women with multiple sclerosis.

The CDR3 measures 13 amino acids from cysteine to phenylalanine. Only the CDR3 region is kept as DNA, spanning 39 bases read in frame from base 1. In the germline V gene, CDR1 corresponds to SGHTS and CDR2 to YDEGEE. The junction shows trimming of 3 bases on V and 7 bases on J, plus 13 bases between the germline ends. This clone came up a few times. Its antigen remains undetermined. Base quality data are lacking; no much larger clone is found one base away. Libraries were made using the immunoSEQ multiplex PCR assay. The table comes from immuneACCESS by way of TCRdb, which keeps in-frame sequences with V and J called. Part of the clones is missing from these tables; in studies checked, under half for an unresolved V gene and the rest for unknown reasons. The sample data list some 47,000 clones, and 85% to 90% of these were observed just once. The ten largest make up about 2% of the sample.

The sequence joins TRBV5-8 to TRBJ1-2; perhaps TRBD1 is the D gene, with 5 bases matching. Sequences were derived from peripheral blood, sampled in the first trimester of pregnancy. This receptor was identified in a female donor with multiple sclerosis, enrolled in a pregnancy study. The CDR3 sequence is CASSYQGWGGYTF. The DNA is TGTGCCAGCAGCTACCAGGGCTGGGGTGGCTACACCTTC.